The 6 T cell receptor beta chains in this list originate from one sample, sequenced in a study of blood T cell repertoires in COVID-19 (dated by TCRdb to 2020 to 2021). The library was made by the immunoSEQ multiplex PCR assay. TCRdb took over this immuneACCESS table, retaining in-frame rearrangements with V and J assigned. Such tables are incomplete; in checked studies, under half of the missing clones stem from an unresolved V gene, and the remainder is unexplained. Present in this sample are about 350,000 clones, 89% of which were seen just once. About 3.9% of the sample belongs to the ten largest clones. Source material: peripheral blood. Receptors originate from a woman aged 55-75 years with COVID-19, enrolled during active disease.

This clone was detected a few times. V and J are TRBV6-6 and TRBJ1-4; D unresolved. The germline CDR1 and CDR2 sequences are MNHNY and SVGAGI (reference sequence). The CDR3 length is 15 residues. Trimming removed 8 bases at V and 2 bases at J, with 15 bases between. CDR3 coding DNA: TGTGCCAGCGCGAACGCCCAGGCGACTAATGAAAAACTGTTTTTT. This gives the protein CASANAQATNEKLFF.

The chain is built from TRBV6-5 and TRBJ2-7; tentatively, D is TRBD1 (5 bases). Germline V gene data show CDR1 as MNHEY and CDR2 as SVGAGI. The CDR3 is 14 residues long. Trimming stripped 6 bases from V and 3 bases from J, with 15 bases between. The CDR3 DNA sequence: TGTGCCAGCAGCCTCCCCCAGGGAAACTACGAGCAGTACTTC. As protein: CASSLPQGNYEQYF.

The chain has TRBV9 and TRBJ2-4, with 8 positions matching TRBD1. J lost 7 bases, V lost 4 bases, and 7 bases had no gene match. CDR3 length: 14 residues. CDR1 SGDLS and CDR2 YYNGEE come from the germline V gene. In nucleotides, the CDR3 is TGTGCCAGCAGCCCCGGACAGGGAGTGAACATTCAGTACTTC. Translating gives CASSPGQGVNIQYF.

This clone was seen a single time. V gene TRBV5-1 combines with J gene TRBJ2-3; TRBD2 matches 12 bases. J lost 2 bases, V lost 8 bases, and 6 bases had no gene match. The CDR3 covers 15 residues. The germline V gene encodes CDR1 SGHRS and CDR2 YFSETQ. The CDR3 loop reads CARILAGGTTDTQYF. CDR3 nucleotide sequence: TGCGCCAGAATACTAGCGGGGGGAACCACAGATACGCAGTATTTT.

The chain joins TRBV7-9 to TRBJ1-4; TRBD1 matches at 9 bases. The junction had 8 bases not matched to a gene; V was cut back by 5 bases and J by 4 bases. CDR1 and CDR2 (germline): SEHNR, FQNEAQ (reference sequence). This CDR3 has 16 amino acids. The CDR3, as DNA: TGTGCCAGCAGCCCCCGGACAGGGGTCGGTAATGAAAAACTGTTTTTT. It yields the protein CASSPRTGVGNEKLFF.

The rearrangement links TRBV2 to TRBJ1-1; possibly TRBD1 for D (5 bases). CDR1 is SNHLY and CDR2 is FYNNEI in the germline V gene. The CDR3 is 14 amino acids. V lost 7 bases to trimming and J lost 3 bases, with 15 bases between them. The CDR3 coding sequence is TGTGCCAGCACCGCCCTCCGGGGGGACACTGAAGCTTTCTTT. Amino acid sequence: CASTALRGDTEAFF.